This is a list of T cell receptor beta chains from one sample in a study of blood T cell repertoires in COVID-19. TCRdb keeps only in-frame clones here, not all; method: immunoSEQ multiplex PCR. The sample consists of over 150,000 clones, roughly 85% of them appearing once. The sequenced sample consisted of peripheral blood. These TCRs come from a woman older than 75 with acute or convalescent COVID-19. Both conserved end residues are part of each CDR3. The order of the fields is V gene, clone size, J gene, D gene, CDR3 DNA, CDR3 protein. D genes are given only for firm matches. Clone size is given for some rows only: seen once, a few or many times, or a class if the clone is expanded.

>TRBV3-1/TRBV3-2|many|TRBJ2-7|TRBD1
TGTGCCAGCAGCCAATCCGCGCTGACAGGGAAACGCTACGAGCAGTACTTC
CASSQSALTGKRYEQYF
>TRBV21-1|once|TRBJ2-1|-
TGTGCCAGCAGGGCCGGGGAGGGGGGATGTGAAAGTAGCCACAATGAGCAGTTCTTC
CASRAGEGGCESSHNEQFF
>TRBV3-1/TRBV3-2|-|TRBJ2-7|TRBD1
TGTGCCAGCAGCCAAAGGACAGGGGGGTCGCCGGAGTACTTC
CASSQRTGGSPEYF
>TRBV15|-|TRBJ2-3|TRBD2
TGTGCCACCGACCTGGGACTAGCGGGACCCTTGGATACGCAGTATTTT
CATDLGLAGPLDTQYF
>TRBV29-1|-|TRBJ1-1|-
TGCAGCGTTTCTGACAGAGACACTGAAGCTTTCTTT
CSVSDRDTEAFF
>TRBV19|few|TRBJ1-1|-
TGTGCCAGTAGTACTCGATTACAGGGATTTGCTGAAGCTTTCTTT
CASSTRLQGFAEAFF
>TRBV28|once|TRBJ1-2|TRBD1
TGTGCCAGCAGTTTAGAGGGGGCGCCTTATGGCTACACCTTC
CASSLEGAPYGYTF
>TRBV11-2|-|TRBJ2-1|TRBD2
TGTGCCAGCAGCACATGGACTAGCGGGAGCAATGAGCAGTTCTTC
CASSTWTSGSNEQFF
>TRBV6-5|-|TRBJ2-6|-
TGTGCCAGCACGGAACAGATTGGGGCCAACGTCCTGACTTTC
CASTEQIGANVLTF
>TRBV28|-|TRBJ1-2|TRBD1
TGTGCCAGCAGTTTATCGGGACAGGGGGGCTACACCTTC
CASSLSGQGGYTF
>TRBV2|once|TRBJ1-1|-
TGTGCCAGCAGCAGGGTGATGAACACTGAAGCTTTCTTT
CASSRVMNTEAFF
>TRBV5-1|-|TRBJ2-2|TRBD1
TGCGCCAGCAGCTCAGGGACAGCAAACACCGGGGAGCTGTTTTTT
CASSSGTANTGELFF
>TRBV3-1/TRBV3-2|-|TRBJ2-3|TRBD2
TGTGCCAGCAGCCTAATAGCGGGTAGAGATACGCAGTATTTT
CASSLIAGRDTQYF
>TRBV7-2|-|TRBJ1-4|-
TGTGCCAGCAGATCAGTGTCGGGTGAAAAACTGTTTTTT
CASRSVSGEKLFF
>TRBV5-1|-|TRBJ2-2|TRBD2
TGCGCCAGCAGCTTGTATGGCGGGGGGGACACCGGGGAGCTGTTTTTT
CASSLYGGGDTGELFF
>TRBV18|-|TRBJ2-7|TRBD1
TGTGCCAGCTCACCGAGGGACAGGGGGCCCTACGAGCAGTACTTC
CASSPRDRGPYEQYF
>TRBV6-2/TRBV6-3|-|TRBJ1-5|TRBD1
TGTGCCAGCAGTTACTCGATGGGACAGGGTAAGCCCCAGCATTTT
CASSYSMGQGKPQHF
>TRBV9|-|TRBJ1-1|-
TGTGCCAGCAGCGTAGCTATTTTGGGTCAGGGAAGTGGCGAAGCTTTCTTT
CASSVAILGQGSGEAFF
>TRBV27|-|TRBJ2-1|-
TGTGCCAGCAGTCAGAGGATGGCGACAGGACGGGGAAATGAGCAGTTCTTC
CASSQRMATGRGNEQFF
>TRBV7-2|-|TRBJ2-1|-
TGTGCCAGCAGCTTAGTTAGCCAGCAGTTCTTC
CASSLVSQQFF
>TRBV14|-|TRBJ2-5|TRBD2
TGTGCCAGCAGCCAAGATCTCCGGGGGGTTGGGACCCAGTACTTC
CASSQDLRGVGTQYF
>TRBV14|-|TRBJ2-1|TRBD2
TGTGCCAGCAGCCGACCGGGACTAGCGGTGAATGAGCAGTTCTTC
CASSRPGLAVNEQFF
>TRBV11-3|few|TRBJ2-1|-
TGTGCCAGCAGCAGGGGAGGCGGGAACTACAATGAGCAGTTCTTC
CASSRGGGNYNEQFF